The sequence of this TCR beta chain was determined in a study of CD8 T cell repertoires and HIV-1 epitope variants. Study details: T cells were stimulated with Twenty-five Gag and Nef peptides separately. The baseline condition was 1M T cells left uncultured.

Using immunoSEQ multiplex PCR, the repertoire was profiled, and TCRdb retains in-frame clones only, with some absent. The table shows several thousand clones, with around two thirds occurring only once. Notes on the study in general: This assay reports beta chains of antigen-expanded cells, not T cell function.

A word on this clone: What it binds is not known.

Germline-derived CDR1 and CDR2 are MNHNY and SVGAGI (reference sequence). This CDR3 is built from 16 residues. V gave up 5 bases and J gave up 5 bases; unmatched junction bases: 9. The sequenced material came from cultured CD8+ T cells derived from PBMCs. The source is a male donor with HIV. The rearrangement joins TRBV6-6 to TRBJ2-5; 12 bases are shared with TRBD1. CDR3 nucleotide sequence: TGTGCCAGCAGTCAGGGACAGGGGGCGTTTTCCGAGACCCAGTACTTC. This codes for CASSQGQGAFSETQYF.